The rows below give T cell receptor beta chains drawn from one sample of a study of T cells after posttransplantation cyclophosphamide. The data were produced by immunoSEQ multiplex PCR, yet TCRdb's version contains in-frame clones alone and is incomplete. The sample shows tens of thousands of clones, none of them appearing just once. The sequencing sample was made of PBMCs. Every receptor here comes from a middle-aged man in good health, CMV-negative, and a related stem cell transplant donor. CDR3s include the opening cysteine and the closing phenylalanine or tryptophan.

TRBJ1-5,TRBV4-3,CASSHETGDGQPQHF
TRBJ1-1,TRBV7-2,CASSPGQGFEAFF
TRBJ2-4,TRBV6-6,CASSYRDRLNIQYF
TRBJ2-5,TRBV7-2,CASSLGSSRETQYF
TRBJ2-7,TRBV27,CASSLSARAYEQYF
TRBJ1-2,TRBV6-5,CASKTYKDGYTF
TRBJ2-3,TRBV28,CASSLPRTSGRVDTQYF
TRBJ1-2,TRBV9,CASSAPGTGVGGYTF
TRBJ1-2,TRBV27,CASSLTGNNYGYTF
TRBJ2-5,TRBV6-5,CASSYSRGPGTQYF
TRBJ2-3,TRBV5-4,CASSLERGRADTQYF
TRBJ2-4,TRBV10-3,CAISESRTGDPIQYF
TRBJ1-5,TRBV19,CASSTYAGTPNQPQHF
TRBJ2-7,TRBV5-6,CASEGQGVGFLSYEQYF
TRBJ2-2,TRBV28,CASSPTGTTNTGELFF
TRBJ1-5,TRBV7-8,CASSSRRTGSSNQPQHF
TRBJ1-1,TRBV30,CAWSKGHSNTEAFF
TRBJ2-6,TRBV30,CAWGGSGANVLTF
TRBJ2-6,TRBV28,CAIQGGQGASGANVLTF
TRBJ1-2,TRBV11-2,CASSFSLDTSRYGYTF
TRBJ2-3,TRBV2,CASSEGSGSGYTQYF
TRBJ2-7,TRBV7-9,CASSLDMPYEQYF
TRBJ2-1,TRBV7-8,CASSTTGTSETNNEQFF
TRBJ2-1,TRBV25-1,CASRGGYNEQFF
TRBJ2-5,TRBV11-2,CASSLDGVSAETQYF
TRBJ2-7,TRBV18,CASSQGAGTGKYEQYF
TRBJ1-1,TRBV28,CASIHYPLDWEVGVNTEAFF
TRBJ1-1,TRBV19,CASRLAGQGTEAFF
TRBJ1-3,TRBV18,CASSPLPPTSSGNTIYF
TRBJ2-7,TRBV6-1,CASSPGEAREQYF
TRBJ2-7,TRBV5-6,CASSFRDEQYF
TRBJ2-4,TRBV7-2,CASSSGYNIQYF
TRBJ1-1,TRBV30,CAWSDGFMNTEAFF
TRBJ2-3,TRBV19,CASSMGGADTQYF
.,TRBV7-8,CASSPGLAGTYEQYF
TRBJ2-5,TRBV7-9,CASSLKGLGRSGSQETQYF
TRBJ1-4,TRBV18,CASSPGTDNEKLFF
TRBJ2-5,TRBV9,CASSVGTGYGETQYF
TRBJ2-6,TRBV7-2,CASSLAPWGAGANVLTF
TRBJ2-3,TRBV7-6,CASSLVGSKDTQYF
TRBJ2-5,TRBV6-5,CASSWAPRGQETQYF
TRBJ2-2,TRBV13,CASKSIITGELFF
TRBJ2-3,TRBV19,CASSIGRNTQYF
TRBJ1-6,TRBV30,CAWSVPALHF
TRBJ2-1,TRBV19,CASSPYPFSGRNEQFF
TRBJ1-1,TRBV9,CASSVGSGSTEAFF
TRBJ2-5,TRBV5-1,CASSLGTGAGQETQYF
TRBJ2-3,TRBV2,CASTSGLFGTDTQYF
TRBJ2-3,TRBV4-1,CASSQDVISGVGTDTQYF
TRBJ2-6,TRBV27,CASSSAGAEGANVLTF
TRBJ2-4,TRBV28,CASSLELARGNIQYF
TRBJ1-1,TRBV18,CASSPLGANTEAFF
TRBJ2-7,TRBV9,CASSTGQGVDEQYF
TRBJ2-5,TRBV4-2,CASSRRDYQETQYF
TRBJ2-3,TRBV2,CASSEIAGAINTQYF